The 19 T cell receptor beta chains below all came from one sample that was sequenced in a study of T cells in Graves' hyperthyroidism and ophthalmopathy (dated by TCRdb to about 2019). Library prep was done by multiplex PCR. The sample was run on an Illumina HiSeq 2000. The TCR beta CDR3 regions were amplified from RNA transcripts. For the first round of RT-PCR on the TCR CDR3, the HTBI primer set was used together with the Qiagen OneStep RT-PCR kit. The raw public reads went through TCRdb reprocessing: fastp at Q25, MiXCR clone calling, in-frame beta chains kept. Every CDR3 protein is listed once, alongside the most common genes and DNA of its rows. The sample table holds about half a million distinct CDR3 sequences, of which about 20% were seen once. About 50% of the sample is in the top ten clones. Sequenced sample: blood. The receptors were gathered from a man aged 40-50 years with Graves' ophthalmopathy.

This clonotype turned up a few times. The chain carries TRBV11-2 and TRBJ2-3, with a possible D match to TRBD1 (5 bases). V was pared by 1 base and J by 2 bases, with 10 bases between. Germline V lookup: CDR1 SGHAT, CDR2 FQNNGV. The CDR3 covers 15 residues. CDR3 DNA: TGTGCCAGCAGCTTAGTTGACAGTTCCACAGATACGCAGTATTTT. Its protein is CASSLVDSSTDTQYF.

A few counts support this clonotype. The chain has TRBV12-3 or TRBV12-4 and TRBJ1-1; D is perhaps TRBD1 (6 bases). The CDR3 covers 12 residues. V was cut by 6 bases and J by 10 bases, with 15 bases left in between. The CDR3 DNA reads TGTGCCAGCAGAGAGGGGGGGGGGAGAGCTTTCTTT. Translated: CASREGGGRAFF.

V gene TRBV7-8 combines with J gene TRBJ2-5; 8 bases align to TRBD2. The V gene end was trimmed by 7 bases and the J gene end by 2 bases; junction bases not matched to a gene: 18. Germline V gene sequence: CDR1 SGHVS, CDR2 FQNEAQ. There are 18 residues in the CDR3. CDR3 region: CASNHARGEPRPQETQYF. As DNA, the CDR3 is TGTGCCAGCAACCATGCGCGGGGGGAACCCCGACCTCAAGAGACCCAGTACTTC.

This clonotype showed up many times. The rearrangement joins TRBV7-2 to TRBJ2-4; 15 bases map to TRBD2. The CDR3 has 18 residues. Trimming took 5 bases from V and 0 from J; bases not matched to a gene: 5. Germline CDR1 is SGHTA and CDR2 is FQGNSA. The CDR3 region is CASSTRTSGRGAKNIQYF. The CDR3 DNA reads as TGTGCCAGCAGCACCCGGACTAGCGGGAGGGGAGCCAAAAACATTCAGTACTTC.

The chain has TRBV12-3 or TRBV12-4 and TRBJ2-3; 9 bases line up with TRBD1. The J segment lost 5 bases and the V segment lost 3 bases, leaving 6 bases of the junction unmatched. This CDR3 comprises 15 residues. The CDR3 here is CASSFRDRDGDTQYF. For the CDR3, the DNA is TGTGCCAGCAGTTTCCGGGACAGGGACGGAGATACGCAGTATTTT.

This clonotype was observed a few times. CDR3 protein: CSSKTGTSFGYTF. The CDR3 nucleotides read TGCAGCTCCAAGACAGGAACCTCTTTTGGCTACACCTTC. The chain carries TRBV29-1 and TRBJ1-2; D is possibly TRBD1 (6 bases). CDR1 SQVTM and CDR2 ANQGSEA come from the germline V gene. This CDR3 is 13 amino acids long. The V gene lost 8 bases and the J gene lost 7 bases, with 20 bases spanning the gap.

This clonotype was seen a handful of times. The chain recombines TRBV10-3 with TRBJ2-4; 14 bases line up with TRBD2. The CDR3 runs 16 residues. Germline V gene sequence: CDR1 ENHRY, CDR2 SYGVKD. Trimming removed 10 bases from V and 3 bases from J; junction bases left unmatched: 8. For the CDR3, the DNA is TGTGCCACCGGACTAGCGGGGGGCGAGGGCAAAAACATTCAGTACTTC. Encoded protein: CATGLAGGEGKNIQYF.

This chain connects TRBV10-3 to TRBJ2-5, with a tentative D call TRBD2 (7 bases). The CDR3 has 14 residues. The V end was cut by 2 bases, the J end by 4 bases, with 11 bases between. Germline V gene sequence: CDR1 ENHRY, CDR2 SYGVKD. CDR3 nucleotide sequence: TGTGCCATCAGTGAGGGGGGGGCACGAGAGACCCAGTACTTC. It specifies CAISEGGARETQYF.

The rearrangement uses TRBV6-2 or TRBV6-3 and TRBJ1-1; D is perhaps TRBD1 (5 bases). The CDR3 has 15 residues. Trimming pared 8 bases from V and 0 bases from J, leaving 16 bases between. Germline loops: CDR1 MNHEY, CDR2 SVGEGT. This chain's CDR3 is CASQRQGYLNTEAFF. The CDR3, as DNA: TGTGCCAGCCAACGCCAGGGCTATCTGAACACTGAAGCTTTCTTT.

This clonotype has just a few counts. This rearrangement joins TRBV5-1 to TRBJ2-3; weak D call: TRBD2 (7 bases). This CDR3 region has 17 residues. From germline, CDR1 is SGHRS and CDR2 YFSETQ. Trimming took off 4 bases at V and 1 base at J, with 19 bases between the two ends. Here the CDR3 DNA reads TGCGCCAGCAGCCAGGATACATCGGGGGGCCGCACAGATACGCAGTATTTT. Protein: CASSQDTSGGRTDTQYF.

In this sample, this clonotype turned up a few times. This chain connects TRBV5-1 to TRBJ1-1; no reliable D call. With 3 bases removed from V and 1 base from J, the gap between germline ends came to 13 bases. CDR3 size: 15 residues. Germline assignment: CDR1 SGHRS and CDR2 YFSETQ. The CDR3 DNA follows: TGCGCCAGCAGCTCCTCGTCAGCCCGGAACACTGAAGCTTTCTTT. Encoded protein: CASSSSSARNTEAFF.

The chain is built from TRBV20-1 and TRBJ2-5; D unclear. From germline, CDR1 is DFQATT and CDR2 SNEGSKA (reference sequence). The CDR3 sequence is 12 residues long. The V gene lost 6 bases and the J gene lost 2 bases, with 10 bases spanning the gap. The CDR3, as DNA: TGCAGTGCCGAGGCTGATCAAGAGACCCAGTACTTC. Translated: CSAEADQETQYF.

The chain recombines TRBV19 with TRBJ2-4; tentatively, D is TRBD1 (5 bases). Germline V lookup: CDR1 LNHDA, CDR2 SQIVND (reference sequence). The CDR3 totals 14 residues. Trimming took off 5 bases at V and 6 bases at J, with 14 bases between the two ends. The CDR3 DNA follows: TGTGCCAGTAGTCCCCCGGACAATCTAAACATTCAGTACTTC. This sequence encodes CASSPPDNLNIQYF.

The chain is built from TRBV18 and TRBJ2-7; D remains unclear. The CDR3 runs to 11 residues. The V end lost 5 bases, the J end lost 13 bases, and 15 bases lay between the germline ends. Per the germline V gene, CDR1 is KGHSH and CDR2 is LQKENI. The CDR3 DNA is TGTGCCAGCTCATCAGGCGATCCACCATACTTC. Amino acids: CASSSGDPPYF.

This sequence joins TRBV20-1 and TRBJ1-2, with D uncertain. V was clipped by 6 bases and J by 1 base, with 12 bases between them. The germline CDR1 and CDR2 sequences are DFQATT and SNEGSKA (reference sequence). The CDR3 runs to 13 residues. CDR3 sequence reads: CSARPNDNYGYTF. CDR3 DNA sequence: TGCAGTGCCCGACCTAACGATAACTATGGCTACACCTTC.

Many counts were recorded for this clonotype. The CDR3 DNA follows: TGTGCCAGCAGCTTACATAGTTGGACAGATTATAATTCACCCCTCCACTTT. This translates into CASSLHSWTDYNSPLHF. V gene TRBV7-2 combines with J gene TRBJ1-6; perhaps TRBD1 as D (6 bases). With 2 bases removed from V and 4 bases from J, the gap between germline ends came to 15 bases. CDR3 length: 17 amino acids. The germline V gene encodes CDR1 SGHTA and CDR2 FQGNSA.

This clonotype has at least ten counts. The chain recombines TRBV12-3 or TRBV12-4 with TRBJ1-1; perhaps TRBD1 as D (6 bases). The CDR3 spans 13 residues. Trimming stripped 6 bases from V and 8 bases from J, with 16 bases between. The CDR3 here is CASSIQSTGEAFF. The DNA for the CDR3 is TGTGCCAGCAGCATCCAGTCAACAGGGGAAGCTTTCTTT.

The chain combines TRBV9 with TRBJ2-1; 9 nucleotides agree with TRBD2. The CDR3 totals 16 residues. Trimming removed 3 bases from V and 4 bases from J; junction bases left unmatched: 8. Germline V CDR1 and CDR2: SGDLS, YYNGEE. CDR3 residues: CASSATLAGPYNEQFF. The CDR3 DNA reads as TGTGCCAGCAGCGCGACCCTAGCGGGACCGTACAATGAGCAGTTCTTC.

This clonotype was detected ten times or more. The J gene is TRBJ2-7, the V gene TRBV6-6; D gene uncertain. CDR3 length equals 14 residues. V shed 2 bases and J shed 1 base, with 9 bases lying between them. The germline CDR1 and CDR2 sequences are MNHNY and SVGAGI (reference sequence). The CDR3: CASSYLWNSYEQYF. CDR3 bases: TGTGCCAGCAGTTACCTCTGGAATTCCTACGAGCAGTACTTC.